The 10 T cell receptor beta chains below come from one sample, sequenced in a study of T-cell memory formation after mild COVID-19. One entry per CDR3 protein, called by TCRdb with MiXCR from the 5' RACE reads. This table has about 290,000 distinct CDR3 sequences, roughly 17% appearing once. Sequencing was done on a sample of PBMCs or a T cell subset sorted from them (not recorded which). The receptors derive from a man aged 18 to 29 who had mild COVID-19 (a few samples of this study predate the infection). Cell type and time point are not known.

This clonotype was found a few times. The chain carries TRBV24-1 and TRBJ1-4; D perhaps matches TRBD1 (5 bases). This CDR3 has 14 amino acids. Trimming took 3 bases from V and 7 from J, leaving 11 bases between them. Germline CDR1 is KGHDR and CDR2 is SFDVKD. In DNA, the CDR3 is TGTGCCACCAGTGATCCCAGGGACGGTGAAAAACTGTTTTTT. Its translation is CATSDPRDGEKLFF.

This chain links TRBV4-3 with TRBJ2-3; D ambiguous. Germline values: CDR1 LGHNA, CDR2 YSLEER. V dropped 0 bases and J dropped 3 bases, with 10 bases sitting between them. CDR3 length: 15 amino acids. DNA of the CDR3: TGCGCCAGCAGCCAAGATCAGGCGGCAACAGATACGCAGTATTTT. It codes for CASSQDQAATDTQYF.

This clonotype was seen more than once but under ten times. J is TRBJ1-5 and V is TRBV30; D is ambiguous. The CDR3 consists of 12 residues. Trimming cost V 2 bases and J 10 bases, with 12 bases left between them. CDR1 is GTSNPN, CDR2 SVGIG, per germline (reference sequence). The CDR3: CAWSREAGPQHF. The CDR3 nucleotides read TGTGCCTGGAGTAGGGAGGCTGGACCCCAGCATTTT.

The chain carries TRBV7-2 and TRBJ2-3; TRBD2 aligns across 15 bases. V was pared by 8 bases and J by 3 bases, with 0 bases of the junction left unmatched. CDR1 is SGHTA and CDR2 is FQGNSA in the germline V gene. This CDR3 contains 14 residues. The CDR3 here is CASGTSGGTDTQYF. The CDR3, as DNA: TGTGCCAGCGGGACTAGCGGGGGGACAGATACGCAGTATTTT.

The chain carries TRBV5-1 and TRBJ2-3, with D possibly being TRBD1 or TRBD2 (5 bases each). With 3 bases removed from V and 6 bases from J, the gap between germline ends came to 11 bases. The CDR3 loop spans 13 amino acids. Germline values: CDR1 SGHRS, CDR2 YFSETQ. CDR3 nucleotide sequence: TGCGCCAGCAGCTGGGGACGAAGCGATACGCAGTATTTT. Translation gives CASSWGRSDTQYF.

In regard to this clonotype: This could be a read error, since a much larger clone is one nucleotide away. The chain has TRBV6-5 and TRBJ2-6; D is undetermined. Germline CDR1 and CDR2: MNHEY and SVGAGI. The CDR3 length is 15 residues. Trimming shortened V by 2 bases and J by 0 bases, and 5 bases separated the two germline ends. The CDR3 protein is CASSYGVSGANVLTF. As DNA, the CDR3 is TGTGCCAGCAGTTACGGGGTCTCTGGGGCCAACGTCCTGACTTTC.

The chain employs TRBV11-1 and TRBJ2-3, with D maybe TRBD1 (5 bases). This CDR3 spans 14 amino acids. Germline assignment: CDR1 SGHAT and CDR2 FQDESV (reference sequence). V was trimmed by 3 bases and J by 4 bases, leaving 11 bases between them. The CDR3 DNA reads TGTGCCAGCAGCTTTCCAGGGAAATCAGATACGCAGTATTTT. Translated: CASSFPGKSDTQYF.

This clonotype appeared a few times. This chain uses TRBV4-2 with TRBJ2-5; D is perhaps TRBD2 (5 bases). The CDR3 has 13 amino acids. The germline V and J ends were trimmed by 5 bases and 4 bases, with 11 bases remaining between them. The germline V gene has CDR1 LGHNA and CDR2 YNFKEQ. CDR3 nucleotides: TGTGCCAGCAGCATCCGACGGGGAGAGACCCAGTACTTC. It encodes CASSIRRGETQYF.

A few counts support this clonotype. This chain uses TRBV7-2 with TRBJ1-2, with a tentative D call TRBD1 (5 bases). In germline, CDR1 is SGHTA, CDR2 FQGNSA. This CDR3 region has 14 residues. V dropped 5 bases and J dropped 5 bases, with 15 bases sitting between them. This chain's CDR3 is CASSPRDGYYGYTF. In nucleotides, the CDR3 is TGTGCCAGCAGCCCTCGGGACGGATATTATGGCTACACCTTC.

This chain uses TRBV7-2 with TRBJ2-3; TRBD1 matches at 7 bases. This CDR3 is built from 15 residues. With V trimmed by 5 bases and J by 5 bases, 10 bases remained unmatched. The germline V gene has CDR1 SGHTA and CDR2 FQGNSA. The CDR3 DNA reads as TGTGCCAGCAGCCCGATGACAGGGAGTAGAGATACGCAGTATTTT. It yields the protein CASSPMTGSRDTQYF.